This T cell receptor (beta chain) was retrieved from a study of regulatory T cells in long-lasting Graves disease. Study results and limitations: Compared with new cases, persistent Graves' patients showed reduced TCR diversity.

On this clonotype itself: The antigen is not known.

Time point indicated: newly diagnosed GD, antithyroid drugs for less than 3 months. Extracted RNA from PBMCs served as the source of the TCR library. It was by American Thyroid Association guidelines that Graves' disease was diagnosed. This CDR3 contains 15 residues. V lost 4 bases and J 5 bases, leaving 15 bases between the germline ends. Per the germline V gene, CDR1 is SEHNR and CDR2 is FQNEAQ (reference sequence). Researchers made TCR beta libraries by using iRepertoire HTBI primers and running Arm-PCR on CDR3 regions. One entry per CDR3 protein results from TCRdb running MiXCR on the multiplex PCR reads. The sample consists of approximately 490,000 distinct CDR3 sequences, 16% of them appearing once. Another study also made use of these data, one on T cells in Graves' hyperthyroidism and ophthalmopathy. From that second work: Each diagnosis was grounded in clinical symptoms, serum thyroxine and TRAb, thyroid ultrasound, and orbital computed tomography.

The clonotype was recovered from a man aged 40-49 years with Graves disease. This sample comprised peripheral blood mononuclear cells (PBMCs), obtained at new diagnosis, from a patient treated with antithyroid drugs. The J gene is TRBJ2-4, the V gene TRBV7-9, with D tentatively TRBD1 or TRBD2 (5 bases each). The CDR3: CASSYSRDGQNIQYF. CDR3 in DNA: TGTGCCAGCAGCTACAGCCGGGACGGACAAAACATTCAGTACTTC.